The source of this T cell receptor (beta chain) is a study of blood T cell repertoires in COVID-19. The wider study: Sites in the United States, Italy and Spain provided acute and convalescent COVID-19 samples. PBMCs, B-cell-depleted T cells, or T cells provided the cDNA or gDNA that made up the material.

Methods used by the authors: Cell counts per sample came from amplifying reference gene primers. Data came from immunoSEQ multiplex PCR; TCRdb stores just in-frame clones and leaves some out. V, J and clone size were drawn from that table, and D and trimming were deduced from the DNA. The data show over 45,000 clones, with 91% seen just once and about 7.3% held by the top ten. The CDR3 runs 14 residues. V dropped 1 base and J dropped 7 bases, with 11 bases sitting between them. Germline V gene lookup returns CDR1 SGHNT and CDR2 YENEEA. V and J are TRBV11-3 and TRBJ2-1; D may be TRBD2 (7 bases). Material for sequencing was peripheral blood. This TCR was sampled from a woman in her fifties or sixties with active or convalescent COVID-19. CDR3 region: CASSLGGRGNEQFF. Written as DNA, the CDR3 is TGTGCCAGCAGCTTAGGAGGGAGGGGGAATGAGCAGTTCTTC.